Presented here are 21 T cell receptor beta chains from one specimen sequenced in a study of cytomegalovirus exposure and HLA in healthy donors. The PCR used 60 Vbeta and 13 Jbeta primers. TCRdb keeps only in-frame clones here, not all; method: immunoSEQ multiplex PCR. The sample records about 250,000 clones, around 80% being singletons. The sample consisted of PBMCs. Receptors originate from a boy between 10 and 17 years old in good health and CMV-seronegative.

The CDR3 here is CASSPSVAFLNSPLHF. CDR3 nucleotide sequence: TGTGCCAGCTCACCATCGGTAGCTTTTCTTAATTCACCCCTCCACTTT. This chain uses TRBV18 with TRBJ1-6, with D unresolved. The CDR3 has 16 residues. Germline values: CDR1 KGHSH, CDR2 LQKENI. V dropped 2 bases and J dropped 6 bases, with 14 bases sitting between them.

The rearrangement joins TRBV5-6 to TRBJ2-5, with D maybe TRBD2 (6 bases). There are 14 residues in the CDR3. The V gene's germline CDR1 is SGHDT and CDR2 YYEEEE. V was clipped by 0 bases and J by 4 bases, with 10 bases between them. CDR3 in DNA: TGTGCCAGCAGCTTGGTTGCCGGGAGAGAGACCCAGTACTTC. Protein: CASSLVAGRETQYF.

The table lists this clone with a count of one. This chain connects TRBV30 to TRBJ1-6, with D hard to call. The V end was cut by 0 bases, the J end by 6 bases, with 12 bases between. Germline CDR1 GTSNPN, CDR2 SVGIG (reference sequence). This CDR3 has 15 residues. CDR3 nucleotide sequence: TGTGCCTGGAGTGTACTGGAGGGAACTAATTCACCCCTCCACTTT. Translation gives CAWSVLEGTNSPLHF.

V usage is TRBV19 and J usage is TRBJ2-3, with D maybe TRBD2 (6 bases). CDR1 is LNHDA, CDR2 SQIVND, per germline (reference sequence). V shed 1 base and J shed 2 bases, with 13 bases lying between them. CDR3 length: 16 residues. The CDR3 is CASSIVDGGSTDTQYF. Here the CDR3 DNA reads TGTGCCAGTAGTATAGTCGACGGGGGTTCCACAGATACGCAGTATTTT.

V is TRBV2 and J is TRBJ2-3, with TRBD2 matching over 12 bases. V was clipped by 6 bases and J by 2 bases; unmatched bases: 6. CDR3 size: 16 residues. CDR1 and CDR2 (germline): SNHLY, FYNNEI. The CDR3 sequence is CASRGGTSGYTDTQYF. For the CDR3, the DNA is TGTGCCAGCAGGGGCGGGACTAGCGGGTACACAGATACGCAGTATTTT.

The CDR3 here is CSVERTSGRAEQFF. CDR3 sequence (DNA): TGCAGCGTTGAACGGACTAGCGGGAGGGCTGAGCAGTTCTTC. The chain couples TRBV29-1 to TRBJ2-1, with 15 nucleotides matching TRBD2. This CDR3 is built from 14 residues. Germline trimming cut 2 bases from V and 9 bases from J; bases unmatched to any gene: 2. CDR1 is SQVTM and CDR2 is ANQGSEA in the germline V gene.

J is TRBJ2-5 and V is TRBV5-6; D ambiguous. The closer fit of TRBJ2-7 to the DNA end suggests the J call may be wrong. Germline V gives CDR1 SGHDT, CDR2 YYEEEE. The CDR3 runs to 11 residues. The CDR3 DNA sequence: TGTGCCAGCAGCTCGTCCTACGAGCAGTACTTC. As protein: CASSSSYEQYF.

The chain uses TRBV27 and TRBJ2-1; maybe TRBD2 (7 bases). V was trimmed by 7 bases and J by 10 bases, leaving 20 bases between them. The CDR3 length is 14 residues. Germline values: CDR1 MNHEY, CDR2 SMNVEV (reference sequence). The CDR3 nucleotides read TGTGCCAGCACCGCCGGGGGGACCCAGGGGGAGCAGTTCTTC. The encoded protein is CASTAGGTQGEQFF.

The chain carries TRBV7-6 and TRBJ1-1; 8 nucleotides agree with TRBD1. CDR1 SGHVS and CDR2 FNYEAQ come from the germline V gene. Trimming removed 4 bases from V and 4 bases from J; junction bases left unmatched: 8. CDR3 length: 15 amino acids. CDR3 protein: CASSSLPGGTTEAFF. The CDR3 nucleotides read TGTGCCAGCAGCTCCTTACCAGGGGGCACCACTGAAGCTTTCTTT.

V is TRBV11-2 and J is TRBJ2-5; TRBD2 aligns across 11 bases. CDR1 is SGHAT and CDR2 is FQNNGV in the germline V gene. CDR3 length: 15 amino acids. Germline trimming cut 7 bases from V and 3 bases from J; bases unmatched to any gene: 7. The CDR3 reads CASTLVAGGKETQYF. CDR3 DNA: TGTGCCAGCACCTTGGTAGCGGGAGGGAAAGAGACCCAGTACTTC.

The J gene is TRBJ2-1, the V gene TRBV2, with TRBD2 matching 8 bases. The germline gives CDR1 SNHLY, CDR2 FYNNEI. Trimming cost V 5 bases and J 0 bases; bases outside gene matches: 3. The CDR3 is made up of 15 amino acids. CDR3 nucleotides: TGTGCCAGCAGTCCTACTAGCGGCTCCTACAATGAGCAGTTCTTC. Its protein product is CASSPTSGSYNEQFF.

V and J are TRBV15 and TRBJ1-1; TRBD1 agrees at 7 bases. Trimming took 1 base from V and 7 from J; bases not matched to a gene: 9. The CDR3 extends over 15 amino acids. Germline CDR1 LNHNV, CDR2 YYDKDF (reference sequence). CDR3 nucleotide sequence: TGTGCCACCAGCAGAGGCTACGGACAGGAATATGAAGCTTTCTTT. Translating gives CATSRGYGQEYEAFF.

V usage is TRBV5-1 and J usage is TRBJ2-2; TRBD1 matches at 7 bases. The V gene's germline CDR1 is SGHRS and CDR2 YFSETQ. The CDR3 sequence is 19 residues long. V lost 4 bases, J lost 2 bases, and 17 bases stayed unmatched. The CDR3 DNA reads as TGCGCCAGCAGCGCATATGACAGGGCCCCTACATTCAACACCGGGGAGCTGTTTTTT. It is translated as CASSAYDRAPTFNTGELFF.

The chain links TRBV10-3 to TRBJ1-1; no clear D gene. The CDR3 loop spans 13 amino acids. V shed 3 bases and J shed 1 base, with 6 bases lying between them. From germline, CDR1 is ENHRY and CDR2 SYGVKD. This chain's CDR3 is CAISDTTNTEAFF. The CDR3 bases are TGTGCCATCAGTGACACAACGAACACTGAAGCTTTCTTT.

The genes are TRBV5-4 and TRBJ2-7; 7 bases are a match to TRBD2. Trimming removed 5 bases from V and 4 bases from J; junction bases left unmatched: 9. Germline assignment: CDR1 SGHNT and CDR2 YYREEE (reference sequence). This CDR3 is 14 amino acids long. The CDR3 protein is CASRAWGGSYEQYF. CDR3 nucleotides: TGTGCCAGCAGGGCTTGGGGGGGGAGTTACGAGCAGTACTTC. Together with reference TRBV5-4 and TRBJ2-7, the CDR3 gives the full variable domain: ETGVTQSPTHLIKTRGQQVTLRCSSQSGHNTVSWYQQALGQGPQFIFQYYREEENGRGNFPPRFSGLQFPNYSSELNVNALELDDSALYLCASRAWGGSYEQYFGPGTRLTVT.

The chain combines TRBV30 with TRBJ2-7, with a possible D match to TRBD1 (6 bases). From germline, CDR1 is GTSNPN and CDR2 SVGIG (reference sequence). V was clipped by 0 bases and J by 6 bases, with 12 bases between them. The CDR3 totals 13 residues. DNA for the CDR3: TGTGCCTGGAGTGTAGGGCAGGGGTTCGAGCAGTACTTC. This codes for CAWSVGQGFEQYF.

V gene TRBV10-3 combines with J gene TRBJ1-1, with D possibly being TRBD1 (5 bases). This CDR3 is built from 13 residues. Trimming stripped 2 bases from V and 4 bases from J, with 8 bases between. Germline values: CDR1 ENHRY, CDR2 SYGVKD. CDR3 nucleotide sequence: TGTGCCATCAGTGAGATGGGGGGCACTGAAGCTTTCTTT. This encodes CAISEMGGTEAFF.

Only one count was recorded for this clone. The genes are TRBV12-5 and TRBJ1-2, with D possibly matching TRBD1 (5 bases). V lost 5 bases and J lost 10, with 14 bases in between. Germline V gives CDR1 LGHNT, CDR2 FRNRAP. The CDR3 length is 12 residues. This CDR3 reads CASGDPWGDYTF. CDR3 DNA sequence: TGTGCTAGTGGTGACCCCTGGGGCGACTACACCTTC.

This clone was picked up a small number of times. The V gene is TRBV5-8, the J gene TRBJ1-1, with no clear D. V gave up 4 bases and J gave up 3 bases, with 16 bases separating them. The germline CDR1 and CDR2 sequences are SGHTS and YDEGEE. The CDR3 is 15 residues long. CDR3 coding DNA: TGTGCCAGCAGCCTCATGTCCCACTACTACACTGAAGCTTTCTTT. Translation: CASSLMSHYYTEAFF.

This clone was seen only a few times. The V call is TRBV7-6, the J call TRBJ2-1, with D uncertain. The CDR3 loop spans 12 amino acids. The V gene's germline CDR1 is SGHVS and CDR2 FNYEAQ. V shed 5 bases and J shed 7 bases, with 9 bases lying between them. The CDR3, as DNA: TGTGCCAGCAGCCTTAGAGGAAATGAGCAGTTCTTC. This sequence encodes CASSLRGNEQFF.

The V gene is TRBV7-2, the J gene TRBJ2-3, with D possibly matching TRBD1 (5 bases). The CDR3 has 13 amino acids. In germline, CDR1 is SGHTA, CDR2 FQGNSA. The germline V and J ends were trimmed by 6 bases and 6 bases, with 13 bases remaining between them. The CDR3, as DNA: TGTGCCAGCAGTCAGGGTACCGTGGATACGCAGTATTTT. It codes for CASSQGTVDTQYF.